The present TCR beta chain was sequenced within a study of cytomegalovirus exposure and HLA in healthy donors. On the study more broadly: Earlier work reported 95 million to 130 million unique TCR beta sequences from roughly 180 million T cells.

The PCR contained 60 Vbeta and 13 Jbeta primers. Produced via immunoSEQ multiplex PCR; TCRdb's table is partial and in-frame only. The sample carries around 150,000 clones, 70% to 90% recorded once. V was pared by 6 bases and J by 12 bases, with 18 bases between. This CDR3 has 13 amino acids. From germline, CDR1 is MNHNS and CDR2 SASEGT. Sequenced: PBMCs. The chain carries TRBV6-1 and TRBJ2-1; TRBD2 might be the D (6 bases). The clonotype comes from a woman aged 40 to 55 in good health and CMV-seropositive. This CDR3 reads CASRAGLLGGQFF. CDR3 DNA: TGTGCCAGCAGAGCGGGTCTCCTTGGTGGGCAGTTCTTC.